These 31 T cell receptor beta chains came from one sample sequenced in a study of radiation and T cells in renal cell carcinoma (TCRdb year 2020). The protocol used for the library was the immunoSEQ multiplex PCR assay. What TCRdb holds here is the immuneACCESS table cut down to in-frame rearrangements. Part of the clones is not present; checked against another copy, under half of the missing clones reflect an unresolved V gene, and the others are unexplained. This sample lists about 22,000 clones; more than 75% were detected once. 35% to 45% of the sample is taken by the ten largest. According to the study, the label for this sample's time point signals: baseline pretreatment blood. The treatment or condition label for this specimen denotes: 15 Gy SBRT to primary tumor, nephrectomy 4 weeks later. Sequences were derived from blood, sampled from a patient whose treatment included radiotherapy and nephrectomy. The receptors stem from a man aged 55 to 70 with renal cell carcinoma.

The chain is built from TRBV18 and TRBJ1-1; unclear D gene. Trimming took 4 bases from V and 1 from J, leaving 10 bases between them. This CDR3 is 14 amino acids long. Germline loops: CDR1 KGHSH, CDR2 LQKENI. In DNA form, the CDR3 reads TGTGCCAGCTCACTCGGCAGCGGGAACACTGAAGCTTTCTTT. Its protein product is CASSLGSGNTEAFF.

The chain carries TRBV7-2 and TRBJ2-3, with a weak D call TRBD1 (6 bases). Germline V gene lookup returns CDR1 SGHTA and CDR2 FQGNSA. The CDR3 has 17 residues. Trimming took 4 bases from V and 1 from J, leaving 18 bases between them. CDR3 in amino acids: CASSSGRSGARTDTQYF. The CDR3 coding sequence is TGTGCCAGCAGCTCAGGCAGGTCAGGGGCCCGCACAGATACGCAGTATTTT.

Here the CDR3 reads CASSPSGREQYF. The CDR3 nucleotides are TGTGCCAGCAGCCCGAGTGGTCGAGAGCAGTACTTC. The gene calls are TRBV7-2 and TRBJ2-7; no definite D call. V dropped 5 bases and J dropped 7 bases, with 12 bases sitting between them. CDR1 and CDR2 (germline): SGHTA, FQGNSA. CDR3 length: 12 amino acids.

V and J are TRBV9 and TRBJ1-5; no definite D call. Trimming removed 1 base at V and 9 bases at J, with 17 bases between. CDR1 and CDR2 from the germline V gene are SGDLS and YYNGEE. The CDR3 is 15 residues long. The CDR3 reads CASSVSSDGIMPQHF. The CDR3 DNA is TGTGCCAGCAGCGTATCATCGGACGGGATAATGCCCCAGCATTTT.

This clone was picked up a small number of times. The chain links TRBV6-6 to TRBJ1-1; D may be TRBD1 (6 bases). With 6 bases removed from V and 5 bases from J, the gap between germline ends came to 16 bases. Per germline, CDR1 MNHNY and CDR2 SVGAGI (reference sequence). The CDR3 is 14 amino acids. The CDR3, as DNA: TGTGCCAGCAGGCCGGGGGGCAGGCGAACTGAAGCTTTCTTT. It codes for CASRPGGRRTEAFF.

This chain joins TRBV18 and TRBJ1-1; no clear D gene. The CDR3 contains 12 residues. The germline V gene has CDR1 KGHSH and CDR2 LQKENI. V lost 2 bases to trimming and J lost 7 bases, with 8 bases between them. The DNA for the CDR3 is TGTGCCAGCTCACCAAAAGGGCTTGAAGCTTTCTTT. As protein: CASSPKGLEAFF. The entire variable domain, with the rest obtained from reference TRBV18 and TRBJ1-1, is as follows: NAGVMQNPRHLVRRRGQEARLRCSPMKGHSHVYWYRQLPEEGLKFMVYLQKENIIDESGMPKERFSAEFPKEGPSILRIQQVVRGDSAAYFCASSPKGLEAFFGQGTRLTVV.

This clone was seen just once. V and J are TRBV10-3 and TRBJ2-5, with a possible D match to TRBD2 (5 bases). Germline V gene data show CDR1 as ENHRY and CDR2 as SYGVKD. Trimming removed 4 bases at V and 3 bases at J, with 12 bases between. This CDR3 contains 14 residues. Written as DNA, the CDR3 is TGTGCCATCAGTGTGCGCGGGTCAGAAGAGACCCAGTACTTC. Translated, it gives CAISVRGSEETQYF.

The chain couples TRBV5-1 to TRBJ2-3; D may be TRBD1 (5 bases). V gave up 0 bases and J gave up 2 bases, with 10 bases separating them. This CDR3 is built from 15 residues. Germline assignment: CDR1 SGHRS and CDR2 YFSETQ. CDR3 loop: CASSLDRISTDTQYF. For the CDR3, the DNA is TGCGCCAGCAGCTTGGACAGGATCTCCACAGATACGCAGTATTTT.

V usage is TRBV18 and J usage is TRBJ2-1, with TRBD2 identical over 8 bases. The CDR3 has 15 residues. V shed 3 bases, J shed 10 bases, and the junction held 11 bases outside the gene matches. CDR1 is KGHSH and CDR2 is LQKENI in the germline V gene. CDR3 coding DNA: TGTGCCAGCTCACCTAGCGGGAACCGAATCACAGAGCAGTTCTTC. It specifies CASSPSGNRITEQFF.

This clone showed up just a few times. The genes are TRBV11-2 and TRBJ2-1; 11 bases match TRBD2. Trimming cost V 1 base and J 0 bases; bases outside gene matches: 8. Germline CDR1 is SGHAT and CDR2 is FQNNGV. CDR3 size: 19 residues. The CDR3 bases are TGTGCCAGCAGCTTAGGGCGGAAACTAGCGGGGGTCTCCTACAATGAGCAGTTCTTC. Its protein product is CASSLGRKLAGVSYNEQFF.

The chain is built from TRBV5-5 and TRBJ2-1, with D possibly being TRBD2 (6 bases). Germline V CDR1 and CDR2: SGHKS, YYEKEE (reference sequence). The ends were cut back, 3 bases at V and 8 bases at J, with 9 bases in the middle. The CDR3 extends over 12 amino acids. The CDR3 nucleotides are TGTGCCAGCAGCTCGCGCGGGGATGAGCAGTTCTTC. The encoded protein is CASSSRGDEQFF.

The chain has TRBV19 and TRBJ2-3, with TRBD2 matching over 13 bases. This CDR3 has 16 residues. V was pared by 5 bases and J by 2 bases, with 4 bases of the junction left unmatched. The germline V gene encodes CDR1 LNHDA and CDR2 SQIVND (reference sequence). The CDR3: CASSGLAGVNTDTQYF. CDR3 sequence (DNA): TGTGCCAGTAGTGGACTAGCGGGAGTAAACACAGATACGCAGTATTTT.

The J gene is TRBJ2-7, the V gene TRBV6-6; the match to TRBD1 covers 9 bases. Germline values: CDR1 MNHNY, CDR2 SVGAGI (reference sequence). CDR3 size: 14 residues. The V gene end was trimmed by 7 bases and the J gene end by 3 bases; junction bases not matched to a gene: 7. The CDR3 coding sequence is TGTGCCAGCATGCCGGGACAGGGCTACTACGAGCAGTACTTC. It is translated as CASMPGQGYYEQYF.

CDR3 DNA sequence: TGTGCCAGCAGCTTCCGGGACGGCAGAAGCATTCAGTACTTC. Protein product: CASSFRDGRSIQYF. The chain links TRBV7-2 to TRBJ2-4; D is perhaps TRBD1 or TRBD2 (5 bases each). This CDR3 has 14 amino acids. Germline assignment: CDR1 SGHTA and CDR2 FQGNSA. V was cut by 3 bases and J by 9 bases, with 15 bases left in between.

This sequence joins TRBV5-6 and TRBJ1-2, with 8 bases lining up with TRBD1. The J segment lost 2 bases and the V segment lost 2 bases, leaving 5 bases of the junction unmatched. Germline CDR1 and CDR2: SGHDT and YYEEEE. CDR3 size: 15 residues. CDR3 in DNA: TGTGCCAGCAGCTTTGACAGGGGTCCCAACTATGGCTACACCTTC. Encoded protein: CASSFDRGPNYGYTF.

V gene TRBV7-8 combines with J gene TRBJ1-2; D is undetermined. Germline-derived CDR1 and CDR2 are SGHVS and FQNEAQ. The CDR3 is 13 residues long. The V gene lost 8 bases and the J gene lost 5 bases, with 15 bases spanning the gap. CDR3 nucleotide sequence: TGTGCCAGCTCCCCCGGGAAACATTATGGCTACACCTTC. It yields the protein CASSPGKHYGYTF.

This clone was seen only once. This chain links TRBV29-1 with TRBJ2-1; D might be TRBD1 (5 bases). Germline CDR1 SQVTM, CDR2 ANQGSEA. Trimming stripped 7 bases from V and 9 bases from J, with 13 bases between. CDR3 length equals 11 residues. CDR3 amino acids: CSADWGREQFF. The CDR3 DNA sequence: TGCAGCGCCGACTGGGGCCGTGAGCAGTTCTTC.

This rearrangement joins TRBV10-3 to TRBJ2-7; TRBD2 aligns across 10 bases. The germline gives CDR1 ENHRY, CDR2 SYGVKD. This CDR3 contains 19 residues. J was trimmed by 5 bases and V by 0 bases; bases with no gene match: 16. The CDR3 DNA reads TGTGCCATCAGTGAGTCTTATAGGCAAGGACTAGCGGATGGGAACGAGCAGTACTTC. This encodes CAISESYRQGLADGNEQYF.

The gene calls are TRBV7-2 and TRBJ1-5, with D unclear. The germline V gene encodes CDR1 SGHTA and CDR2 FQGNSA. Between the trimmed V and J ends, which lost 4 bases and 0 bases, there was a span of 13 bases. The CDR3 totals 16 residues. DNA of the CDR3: TGTGCCAGCAGCTCGGGGATGGTATATAGCAATCAGCCCCAGCATTTT. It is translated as CASSSGMVYSNQPQHF.

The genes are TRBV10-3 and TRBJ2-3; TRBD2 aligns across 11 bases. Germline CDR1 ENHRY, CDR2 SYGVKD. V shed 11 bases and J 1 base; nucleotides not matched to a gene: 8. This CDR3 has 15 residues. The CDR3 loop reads CASLTSGMGTDTQYF. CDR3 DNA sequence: TGTGCCTCACTGACTAGCGGGATGGGCACAGATACGCAGTATTTT.

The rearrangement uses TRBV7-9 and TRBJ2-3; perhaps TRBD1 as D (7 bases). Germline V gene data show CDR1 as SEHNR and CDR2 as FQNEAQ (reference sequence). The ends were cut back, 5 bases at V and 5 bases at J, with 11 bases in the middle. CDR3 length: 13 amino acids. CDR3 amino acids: CASSQGGGDTQYF. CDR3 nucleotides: TGTGCCAGCAGCCAGGGGGGCGGAGATACGCAGTATTTT.

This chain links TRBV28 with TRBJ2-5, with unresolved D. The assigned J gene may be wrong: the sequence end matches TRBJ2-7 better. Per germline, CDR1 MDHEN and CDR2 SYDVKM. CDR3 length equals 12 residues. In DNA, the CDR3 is TGTGCCAGCTCCGGGCCCACCTACGAGCAGTACTTC. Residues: CASSGPTYEQYF.

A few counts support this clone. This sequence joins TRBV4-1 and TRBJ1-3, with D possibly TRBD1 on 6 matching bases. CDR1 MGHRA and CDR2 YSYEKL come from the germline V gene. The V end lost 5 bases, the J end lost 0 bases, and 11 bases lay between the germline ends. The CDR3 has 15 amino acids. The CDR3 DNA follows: TGCGCCAGCAGCGTAAGCAGGGGCTCTGGAAACACCATATATTTT. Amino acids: CASSVSRGSGNTIYF.

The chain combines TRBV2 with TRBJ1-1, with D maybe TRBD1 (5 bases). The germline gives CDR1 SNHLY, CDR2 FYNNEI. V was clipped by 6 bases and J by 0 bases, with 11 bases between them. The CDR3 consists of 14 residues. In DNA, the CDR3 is TGTGCCAGCAGCACGGGGGGTCTGAACACTGAAGCTTTCTTT. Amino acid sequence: CASSTGGLNTEAFF.

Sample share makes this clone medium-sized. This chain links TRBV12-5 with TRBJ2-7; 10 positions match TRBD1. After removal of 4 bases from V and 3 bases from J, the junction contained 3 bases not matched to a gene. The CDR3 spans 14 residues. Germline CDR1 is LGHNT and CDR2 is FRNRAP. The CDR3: CASGSGTGVYEQYF. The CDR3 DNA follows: TGTGCTAGTGGTTCCGGGACAGGGGTCTACGAGCAGTACTTC.

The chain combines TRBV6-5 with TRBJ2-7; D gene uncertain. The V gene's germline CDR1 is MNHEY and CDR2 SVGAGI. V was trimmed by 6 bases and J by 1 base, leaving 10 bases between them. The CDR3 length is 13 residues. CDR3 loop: CASSLGLSYEQYF. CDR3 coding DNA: TGTGCCAGCAGCCTGGGCCTATCCTACGAGCAGTACTTC.

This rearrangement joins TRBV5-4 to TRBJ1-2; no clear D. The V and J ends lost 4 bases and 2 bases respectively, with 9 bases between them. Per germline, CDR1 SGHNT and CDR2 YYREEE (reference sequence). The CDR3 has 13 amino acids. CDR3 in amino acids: CASSLNLNYGYTF. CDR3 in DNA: TGTGCCAGCAGCCTCAACCTGAACTATGGCTACACCTTC.

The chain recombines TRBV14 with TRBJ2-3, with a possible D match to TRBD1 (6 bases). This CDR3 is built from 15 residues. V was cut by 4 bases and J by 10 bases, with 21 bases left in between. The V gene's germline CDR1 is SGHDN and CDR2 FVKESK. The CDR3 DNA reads TGTGCCAGCAGCCCCGTCAGGGGCTCCGTAACACCGCAGTATTTT. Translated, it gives CASSPVRGSVTPQYF.

The CDR3 spells CASSRGLYTDTQYF. The CDR3 DNA reads as TGTGCCAGCAGTCGGGGATTGTACACAGATACGCAGTATTTT. The J gene is TRBJ2-3, the V gene TRBV7-9; D is possibly TRBD2 (5 bases). CDR1 and CDR2 (germline): SEHNR, FQNEAQ (reference sequence). V gave up 6 bases and J gave up 2 bases, with 12 bases separating them. This CDR3 region has 14 residues. Looking up the rest from reference TRBV7-9 and TRBJ2-3 gives the full variable domain: DTGVSQNPRHKITKRGQNVTFRCDPISEHNRLYWYRQTLGQGPEFLTYFQNEAQLEKSRLLSDRFSAERPKGSFSTLEIQRTEQGDSAMYLCASSRGLYTDTQYFGPGTRLTVL.

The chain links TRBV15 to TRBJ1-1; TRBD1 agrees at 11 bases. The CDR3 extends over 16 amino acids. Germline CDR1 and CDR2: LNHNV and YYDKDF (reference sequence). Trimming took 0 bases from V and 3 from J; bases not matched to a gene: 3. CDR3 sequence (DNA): TGTGCCACCAGCAGAGATCCGGGACAGGGGGACACTGAAGCTTTCTTT. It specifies CATSRDPGQGDTEAFF.

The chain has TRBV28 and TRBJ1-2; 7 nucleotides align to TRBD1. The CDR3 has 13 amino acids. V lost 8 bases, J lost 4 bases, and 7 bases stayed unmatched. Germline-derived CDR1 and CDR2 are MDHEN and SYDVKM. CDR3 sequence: CASGDRVGYGYTF. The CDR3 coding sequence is TGTGCCAGCGGAGACAGGGTCGGCTATGGCTACACCTTC.